This is a list of T cell receptor beta chains from one sample in a study of T cell responses to AZD1222 COVID-19 vaccine. Clones were read by immunoSEQ multiplex PCR, and TCRdb kept only the in-frame ones, dropping some. The sample comprises approximately 150,000 clones, 85% to 95% of which are singletons, and approximately 1% rests with the top ten. The material sequenced was peripheral blood, taken on day 0 of AZD1222 vaccination. The receptors were gathered from an adult in good health. The conserved cysteine and the conserved F or W are not part of the CDR3 here.

v_call,j_call,cdr3_length,cdr3_aa
TRBV2,TRBJ1-6,12,ASSEWTGSSPLH
TRBV27,TRBJ2-1,11,ASSLTGGYEQF
TRBV6-5,TRBJ1-2,10,ASSYEGSGYT
TRBV4-1,TRBJ1-5,13,ASSQDGQGNQPQH
TRBV18,TRBJ2-5,11,ASSPVRQETQY
TRBV30,TRBJ2-6,11,ASQASGANVLT
TRBV13,TRBJ1-4,13,ASSSRRGGNEKLF
TRBV28,TRBJ1-6,10,ASSAQNSPLH
TRBV5-8,TRBJ1-4,10,ASSFRDEKLF
TRBV30,TRBJ1-6,12,AWRKRDRDSPLH
TRBV19,TRBJ1-5,17,ASSTPKGAVTFSNQPQH
TRBV5-6,TRBJ2-7,12,ASSFSDSYYEQY
TRBV12-3/TRBV12-4,TRBJ1-2,11,ASSFTPTSGYT
TRBV24-1,TRBJ2-7,16,ATRIALAGLKGRYEQY
TRBV11-3,TRBJ2-2,13,ASSLGQGAPGELF
TRBV27,TRBJ2-5,13,ASSLSPLAYETQY
TRBV5-1,TRBJ2-7,15,ASSLDYREGFSYEQY
TRBV5-6,TRBJ1-2,10,ASSLQGGGYT
TRBV18,TRBJ2-2,10,ASSPSARELF
TRBV15,TRBJ2-7,14,ATSRDRTGSSYEQY
TRBV6-5,TRBJ1-2,11,ASSYSGGYGYT
TRBV2,TRBJ1-2,14,ASSEADRGDNYGYT
TRBV5-6,TRBJ1-4,12,ASSWGQGDEKLF
TRBV18,TRBJ1-1,10,ASSPSNTEAF
TRBV4-1,TRBJ1-2,16,ASSQAGPGHALGYGYT
TRBV12-3/TRBV12-4,TRBJ1-5,10,ASSPGTGSLF
TRBV10-3,TRBJ2-3,11,AIRAGAEDTQY
TRBV6-6,TRBJ1-5,11,ASEEQVNQPQH
TRBV9,TRBJ2-5,11,ASSVLGVETQY
TRBV19,TRBJ2-5,13,ASSMGVRAGETQY
TRBV7-9,TRBJ2-3,13,ASSWTSGNTDTQY
TRBV6-5,TRBJ1-6,14,ASSYTTGRYNSPLH
TRBV5-1,TRBJ2-5,14,ASSGGLAGARETQY
TRBV14,TRBJ1-5,16,ASSQEHRGIYPDQPQH
TRBV25-1,TRBJ1-1,11,ASSLNSYTEAF
TRBV6-5,TRBJ2-7,14,ASSYPSGTGLDEQY
TRBV12-3/TRBV12-4,TRBJ1-1,10,ASSLWATEAF
TRBV20-1,TRBJ2-7,9,SASHLSEQY
TRBV11-2,TRBJ1-6,13,ASSLVSGDNSPLH
TRBV6-5,TRBJ2-1,12,ASQDTFSYNEQF
TRBV20-1,TRBJ2-3,9,SASRADTQY
TRBV27,TRBJ1-6,10,ASSGTNSPLH
TRBV18,TRBJ1-5,15,ASSPTQGAAGNQPQH
TRBV7-2,TRBJ2-2,13,ASSFSTGGTGELF
TRBV2,TRBJ2-1,12,ASSPDAMPAEQF
TRBV28,TRBJ2-7,13,ASSPPGFGYYEQY
TRBV5-4,TRBJ2-7,13,ASSTLDRSTYEQY
TRBV2,TRBJ1-1,11,ASSVDKNTEAF
TRBV20-1,TRBJ2-1,8,SYQWNEQF
TRBV5-1,TRBJ2-5,11,ASSLREQETQY